This TCR beta chain came from a study of identical twins. A note on this clonotype: The antigen is not known.

Whole-study findings and limits: Monozygotic twins shared more out-of-frame TCR alpha than recombination models predicted. Fewer insertions marked abundant cord blood beta clonotypes; young adult naive trended weakly, memory not at all.

Unique molecular identifiers were present on cDNA, and template switching added a universal primer site. MiXCR, applied by TCRdb to the 5' RACE reads, yields one record per CDR3 protein. The table lists hundreds of thousands of distinct CDR3 sequences, roughly 6% of them singletons, with about 2% in the top ten. V gave up 2 bases and J gave up 4 bases; unmatched junction bases: 7. The length of the CDR3 is 17 residues. CDR1 and CDR2 (germline): SGHAT, FQNNGV. Sequences were obtained from naive T cells sorted from blood. This TCR came from a man younger than 35 in good health. The rearrangement uses TRBV11-2 and TRBJ2-3; 12 bases are shared with TRBD1. The CDR3 DNA reads TGTGCCAGCAGCTTATTTCGGGACAGGGGGCCCGCAGATACGCAGTATTTT. The encoded protein is CASSLFRDRGPADTQYF. Based on the CDR3 plus reference TRBV11-2 and TRBJ2-3, the full variable domain is EAGVAQSPRYKIIEKRQSVAFWCNPISGHATLYWYQQILGQGPKLLIQFQNNGVVDDSQLPKDRFSAERLKGVDSTLKIQPAKLEDSAVYLCASSLFRDRGPADTQYFGPGTRLTVL.